The 30 T cell receptor beta chains in this list originate from one sample, sequenced in a study of siplizumab effects on memory and regulatory T cells. Data came from immunoSEQ multiplex PCR; TCRdb stores just in-frame clones and leaves some out. The sample has roughly 100,000 clones, 80% to 95% seen once. Sequenced material: CD4+ T cells sorted from blood. The receptors shown here come from a human donor in good health.

The genes are TRBV19 and TRBJ2-7, with 7 bases that match TRBD2. The germline CDR1 and CDR2 sequences are LNHDA and SQIVND (reference sequence). The junction had 9 bases not matched to a gene; V was cut back by 4 bases and J by 0 bases. The CDR3 runs to 16 residues. The CDR3: CASSRRRLADSYEQYF. The CDR3 DNA reads TGTGCCAGTAGTAGAAGACGACTAGCAGACTCCTACGAGCAGTACTTC.

With respect to this clone: Sequence at one end of the junction differs from germline and may be a read error. This rearrangement joins TRBV5-4 to TRBJ2-3, with 13 bases matching TRBD2. This CDR3 region has 13 residues. Germline assignment: CDR1 SGHNT and CDR2 YYREEE (reference sequence). The CDR3 is CASSAGLAGPQDF. CDR3 in DNA: TGTGCCAGCAGCGCGGGACTAGCGGGACCCCAGGATTTT.

The gene calls are TRBV6-5 and TRBJ2-5, with D possibly matching TRBD2 (5 bases). The J call may be incorrect, as the DNA end agrees better with TRBJ2-7. The CDR3 consists of 16 residues. Germline lookup yields CDR1 MNHEY and CDR2 SVGAGI. CDR3 loop: CASSYSWESDLYEQYF. As DNA, the CDR3 is TGTGCCAGCAGTTACTCCTGGGAGAGTGACCTATACGAGCAGTACTTC.

For the CDR3, the DNA is TGCAGCGTTGAGCGGGACAGGAAGGGCCTGAGAGGCTACACCTTC. Amino acid sequence: CSVERDRKGLRGYTF. The chain uses TRBV29-1 and TRBJ1-2; 8 bases line up with TRBD1. The CDR3 has 15 residues. V was clipped by 3 bases and J by 8 bases; unmatched bases: 14. Germline V gene sequence: CDR1 SQVTM, CDR2 ANQGSEA.

The V gene is TRBV19, the J gene TRBJ1-2; D gene uncertain. Per germline, CDR1 LNHDA and CDR2 SQIVND (reference sequence). The CDR3 has 14 amino acids. Trimming took off 7 bases at V and 8 bases at J, with 20 bases between the two ends. CDR3 loop: CASIPTLGGGGYTF. CDR3 DNA sequence: TGTGCCAGTATTCCGACGCTCGGAGGAGGCGGCTACACCTTC. Using reference TRBV19 and TRBJ1-2 for the parts outside the CDR3, the full variable domain is DGGITQSPKYLFRKEGQNVTLSCEQNLNHDAMYWYRQDPGQGLRLIYYSQIVNDFQKGDIAEGYSVSREKKESFPLTVTSAQKNPTAFYLCASIPTLGGGGYTFGSGTRLTVV.

V and J are TRBV5-1 and TRBJ2-1; 7 bases fit TRBD2. Germline V gene sequence: CDR1 SGHRS, CDR2 YFSETQ. This CDR3 region has 17 residues. The V gene end was trimmed by 4 bases and the J gene end by 2 bases; junction bases not matched to a gene: 12. The CDR3 region is CASSLRTSEITYNEQFF. The CDR3 DNA sequence: TGCGCCAGCAGCCTACGTACTAGCGAGATTACCTACAATGAGCAGTTCTTC.

The rearrangement joins TRBV5-5 to TRBJ1-5, with D tentatively TRBD1 (6 bases). CDR1 SGHKS and CDR2 YYEKEE come from the germline V gene (reference sequence). V shed 4 bases and J shed 0 bases, with 14 bases lying between them. The CDR3 is made up of 16 amino acids. The CDR3 is CASSPRGVYSNQPQHF. DNA of the CDR3: TGTGCCAGCAGCCCAAGGGGGGTGTATAGCAATCAGCCCCAGCATTTT.

The V gene is TRBV14, the J gene TRBJ2-1; D is unclear. Germline V CDR1 and CDR2: SGHDN, FVKESK. The CDR3 totals 13 residues. Trimming shortened V by 0 bases and J by 4 bases, and 4 bases separated the two germline ends. CDR3 loop: CASSQEGYNEQFF. The CDR3 DNA sequence: TGTGCCAGCAGCCAAGAAGGGTACAATGAGCAGTTCTTC.

Concerning this clone itself: One junction end does not reproduce the germline sequence, and a read error may be involved. The V and J genes are TRBV6-5 and TRBJ1-2; 8 nucleotides line up with TRBD1. CDR1 is MNHEY, CDR2 SVGAGI, per germline. The CDR3 sequence is 13 residues long. The CDR3 is CASSLDRDYGYTF. The CDR3 DNA follows: TGTGCCAGCAGTTTGGACAGGGACTACGGCTACACCTTC.

This chain joins TRBV7-8 and TRBJ2-7; D remains ambiguous. In germline, CDR1 is SGHVS, CDR2 FQNEAQ. V dropped 1 base and J dropped 0 bases, with 4 bases sitting between them. The CDR3 spans 13 residues. CDR3 coding DNA: TGTGCCAGCAGCTTAGTTAACTCCTACGAGCAGTACTTC. Its protein product is CASSLVNSYEQYF.

The rearrangement links TRBV9 to TRBJ1-4; D is uncertain. The CDR3 sequence is 16 residues long. V shed 0 bases and J shed 0 bases, with 9 bases lying between them. Germline V gene sequence: CDR1 SGDLS, CDR2 YYNGEE. The CDR3 DNA reads as TGTGCCAGCAGCGTAGTGGGGTCTGCAACTAATGAAAAACTGTTTTTT. This gives the protein CASSVVGSATNEKLFF.

The J gene is TRBJ2-1, the V gene TRBV12-5, with 10 bases lining up with TRBD2. Germline assignment: CDR1 LGHNT and CDR2 FRNRAP. The J segment lost 7 bases and the V segment lost 0 bases, leaving 9 bases of the junction unmatched. This CDR3 is 17 amino acids long. CDR3 bases: TGTGCTAGTGGTTTGGTAGTTTCTAGCGGGAGTATAAATGAGCAGTTCTTC. Amino acids: CASGLVVSSGSINEQFF.

The chain links TRBV13 to TRBJ1-3, with D uncertain. The CDR3 runs 15 residues. With 5 bases removed from V and 1 base from J, the gap between germline ends came to 12 bases. CDR1 and CDR2 from the germline V gene are PRHDT and FYEKMQ (reference sequence). The CDR3 reads CASSQVGWSGNTIYF. The CDR3 DNA reads TGTGCCAGCAGCCAGGTAGGGTGGTCTGGAAACACCATATATTTT.

The V and J genes are TRBV5-4 and TRBJ2-7, with a weak D call TRBD2 (5 bases). V lost 4 bases, J lost 3 bases, and 11 bases lay in between. There are 13 residues in the CDR3. CDR1 and CDR2 (germline): SGHNT, YYREEE (reference sequence). The CDR3 coding sequence is TGTGCCAGCAGCCGGACTGGAAGCTACGAGCAGTACTTC. This translates into CASSRTGSYEQYF.

This clone showed up just once. The chain uses TRBV29-1 and TRBJ1-4; 8 bases agree with TRBD1. Per germline, CDR1 SQVTM and CDR2 ANQGSEA. This CDR3 is built from 13 residues. V dropped 6 bases and J dropped 1; count of bases not matched to a gene: 1. CDR3 sequence: CSVGTGTNEKLFF. The CDR3 bases are TGCAGCGTCGGGACAGGAACTAATGAAAAACTGTTTTTT. The full variable domain, with the rest looked up from reference TRBV29-1 and TRBJ1-4, is SAVISQKPSRDICQRGTSLTIQCQVDSQVTMMFWYRQQPGQSLTLIATANQGSEATYESGFVIDKFPISRPNLTFSTLTVSNMSPEDSSIYLCSVGTGTNEKLFFGSGTQLSVL.

The chain has TRBV2 and TRBJ1-2; TRBD1 aligns across 9 bases. V shed 2 bases, J shed 2 bases, and the junction held 6 bases outside the gene matches. Germline V CDR1 and CDR2: SNHLY, FYNNEI. This CDR3 has 16 residues. CDR3 amino acids: CASSELGGTGNYGYTF. The CDR3, as DNA: TGTGCCAGCAGTGAATTAGGGGGGACAGGGAACTATGGCTACACCTTC.

This clone was seen only a few times. CDR3 nucleotides: TGTGCCAGCAGTGGGGGGATCGCCCGGGGCCCAGATACGCAGTATTTT. Translating it yields CASSGGIARGPDTQYF. The chain has TRBV6-1 and TRBJ2-3; D assignment may be TRBD1 or TRBD2 (5 bases each). Germline-derived CDR1 and CDR2 are MNHNS and SASEGT. The V end was cut by 4 bases, the J end by 4 bases, with 18 bases between. This CDR3 region has 16 residues.

The chain has TRBV29-1 and TRBJ1-3; no definite D call. CDR3 length: 15 residues. CDR1 SQVTM and CDR2 ANQGSEA come from the germline V gene. The V and J ends lost 1 base and 2 bases respectively, with 12 bases between them. The CDR3 spells CSVEGGVGTGNTIYF. CDR3 DNA: TGCAGCGTTGAAGGTGGGGTAGGGACTGGAAACACCATATATTTT.

This chain links TRBV10-1 with TRBJ1-3; 9 bases map to TRBD1. Looked up from germline, CDR1 is WNHNN and CDR2 is SYGVQD (reference sequence). The length of the CDR3 is 15 residues. The junction had 6 bases not matched to a gene; V was cut back by 6 bases and J by 3 bases. CDR3 loop: CASSRDRVDGNTIYF. The CDR3 bases are TGCGCCAGCAGCCGGGACAGGGTGGATGGAAACACCATATATTTT.

The J gene is TRBJ1-5, the V gene TRBV30; D is perhaps TRBD1 (5 bases). Germline CDR1 reads GTSNPN; CDR2 reads SVGIG (reference sequence). The CDR3 has 13 residues. The ends were cut back, 0 bases at V and 7 bases at J, with 10 bases in the middle. CDR3 in amino acids: CAWSVREEQPQHF. Written as DNA, the CDR3 is TGTGCCTGGAGTGTCAGGGAGGAGCAGCCCCAGCATTTT.

This chain uses TRBV7-3 with TRBJ1-4; D not resolved. The V gene lost 5 bases and the J gene lost 5 bases, with 15 bases spanning the gap. This CDR3 has 15 residues. CDR1 SGHTA and CDR2 FQGTGA come from the germline V gene. The CDR3 spells CASSPTGLRNEKLFF. In nucleotides, the CDR3 is TGTGCCAGCAGCCCGACCGGACTGAGAAATGAAAAACTGTTTTTT.

The rearrangement links TRBV25-1 to TRBJ2-1; D is tentatively TRBD1 or TRBD2 (5 bases each). The CDR3 extends over 15 amino acids. V lost 6 bases to trimming and J lost 4 bases, with 16 bases between them. The germline V gene has CDR1 MGHDK and CDR2 SYGVNS. CDR3 sequence (DNA): TGTGCCAGCAGCGGAATGGGGGAGTGGTACAATGAGCAGTTCTTC. This encodes CASSGMGEWYNEQFF.

The chain couples TRBV30 to TRBJ1-4; D gene uncertain. V lost 3 bases to trimming and J lost 5 bases, with 10 bases between them. Germline V gene lookup returns CDR1 GTSNPN and CDR2 SVGIG (reference sequence). The CDR3 is made up of 13 amino acids. This chain's CDR3 is CAWRGTLNEKLFF. DNA for the CDR3: TGTGCCTGGAGGGGCACCTTAAATGAAAAACTGTTTTTT.

This chain joins TRBV7-8 and TRBJ1-5; the D is unclear. This CDR3 spans 16 amino acids. With 4 bases removed from V and 0 bases from J, the gap between germline ends came to 13 bases. Germline V gene lookup returns CDR1 SGHVS and CDR2 FQNEAQ. CDR3 bases: TGTGCCAGCAGCTCGACCCGCCTATATAGCAATCAGCCCCAGCATTTT. This codes for CASSSTRLYSNQPQHF.

To note about this clone: At one boundary the junction diverges from the germline segment, which might be a read error. This chain links TRBV2 with TRBJ1-1; TRBD1 is a possible D gene (5 bases). CDR1 SNHLY and CDR2 FYNNEI come from the germline V gene. The CDR3 consists of 12 residues. CDR3 amino acids: CASSATGTRVAF. The CDR3 coding sequence is TGTGCCAGCAGTGCTACAGGCACACGGGTGGCTTTT.

The gene calls are TRBV11-3 and TRBJ2-3; D perhaps matches TRBD1 (7 bases). The germline V and J ends were trimmed by 3 bases and 2 bases, with 12 bases remaining between them. The CDR3 has 15 residues. CDR1 SGHNT and CDR2 YENEEA come from the germline V gene. The CDR3 DNA reads TGTGCCAGCAGCTTGGAGGGACAGACCACAGATACGCAGTATTTT. Translated: CASSLEGQTTDTQYF.

The chain is built from TRBV14 and TRBJ1-2; D unclear. The CDR3 extends over 11 amino acids. V was trimmed by 1 base and J by 9 bases, leaving 6 bases between them. Germline V gene lookup returns CDR1 SGHDN and CDR2 FVKESK. The CDR3 DNA is TGTGCCAGCAGCCAAGGGATTCGCTACACCTTC. This gives the protein CASSQGIRYTF. Full variable domain (remainder filled in from reference TRBV14 and TRBJ1-2): EAGVTQFPSHSVIEKGQTVTLRCDPISGHDNLYWYRRVMGKEIKFLLHFVKESKQDESGMPNNRFLAERTGGTYSTLKVQPAELEDSGVYFCASSQGIRYTFGSGTRLTVV.

This chain links TRBV6-5 with TRBJ2-7; a weak D match, TRBD1 (5 bases). The CDR3 covers 13 residues. Germline values: CDR1 MNHEY, CDR2 SVGAGI. V lost 0 bases to trimming and J lost 9 bases, with 12 bases between them. The DNA of the CDR3 is TGTGCCAGCAGTTACTCGAAAGGGGTTGGGCAGTACTTC. This translates into CASSYSKGVGQYF.

The chain recombines TRBV5-4 with TRBJ2-2; 7 positions match TRBD2. Germline CDR1 reads SGHNT; CDR2 reads YYREEE (reference sequence). The CDR3 consists of 16 residues. The V and J ends lost 3 bases and 1 base, in that order; junction bases with no gene match: 6. DNA for the CDR3: TGTGCCAGCAGCTCGCTTAGCGGGCAGAACACCGGGGAGCTGTTTTTT. Amino acid sequence: CASSSLSGQNTGELFF.

This chain connects TRBV28 to TRBJ2-7; a possible D gene is TRBD2 (7 bases). Germline assignment: CDR1 MDHEN and CDR2 SYDVKM. The CDR3 extends over 15 amino acids. V was trimmed by 3 bases and J by 2 bases, leaving 14 bases between them. As DNA, the CDR3 is TGTGCCAGCAGTTTTGGGGGGGGCAGGCCCTACGAGCAGTACTTC. It encodes CASSFGGGRPYEQYF.